A single sample is the source of the 14 T cell receptor beta chains below, sequenced in a study of STAT5B mutations in CD4+ large granular lymphocyte leukemia. Only in-frame clones appear in the TCRdb table, and some are missing; sequencing was by immunoSEQ multiplex PCR. The table includes tens of thousands of clones, about 86% detected once. What was sequenced was CD4+ T cells from blood buffy coats. The receptors come from a human donor in good health.

The chain uses TRBV7-6 and TRBJ1-4; tentatively, D is TRBD1 (6 bases). V was trimmed by 3 bases and J by 7 bases, leaving 12 bases between them. Looked up from germline, CDR1 is SGHVS and CDR2 is FNYEAQ. This CDR3 contains 14 residues. The CDR3 bases are TGTGCCAGCAGCTTTAGGGGGAGGGGTGAAAAACTGTTTTTT. It codes for CASSFRGRGEKLFF.

Worth noting for this clone: Other DNA sequences from this sample encode an identical CDR3 as well. The rearrangement uses TRBV7-9 and TRBJ2-5; D is ambiguous. V lost 1 base to trimming and J lost 0 bases, with 15 bases between them. CDR1 and CDR2 from the germline V gene are SEHNR and FQNEAQ (reference sequence). The CDR3 extends over 17 amino acids. DNA of the CDR3: TGTGCCAGCAGCTTAGACCTAGACCCCTCCAACCAAGAGACCCAGTACTTC. Translation gives CASSLDLDPSNQETQYF. The full variable domain, completed using reference TRBV7-9 and TRBJ2-5, is DTGVSQNPRHKITKRGQNVTFRCDPISEHNRLYWYRQTLGQGPEFLTYFQNEAQLEKSRLLSDRFSAERPKGSFSTLEIQRTEQGDSAMYLCASSLDLDPSNQETQYFGPGTRLLVL.

This clone is a singleton in its sample. The chain has TRBV5-5 and TRBJ2-7, with 10 bases that match TRBD2. The CDR3 is 15 residues long. Germline CDR1 and CDR2: SGHKS and YYEKEE (reference sequence). V trimming: 0 bases; J trimming: 5 bases; junction bases outside the gene matches: 5. This chain's CDR3 is CASSLGASGRDEQYF. The CDR3 bases are TGTGCCAGCAGCTTGGGTGCTAGCGGGAGAGACGAGCAGTACTTC.

J is TRBJ2-5 and V is TRBV18, with 7 bases identical to TRBD1. CDR1 is KGHSH, CDR2 LQKENI, per germline. The CDR3 contains 16 residues. Trimming at V came to 2 bases and at J to 5 bases, leaving 11 bases not matched to a gene. This CDR3 is CASSPLKTGKTETQYF. In DNA, the CDR3 is TGTGCCAGCTCACCATTAAAGACAGGGAAAACTGAGACCCAGTACTTC. The complete variable domain, with remaining parts taken from reference TRBV18 and TRBJ2-5, reads NAGVMQNPRHLVRRRGQEARLRCSPMKGHSHVYWYRQLPEEGLKFMVYLQKENIIDESGMPKERFSAEFPKEGPSILRIQQVVRGDSAAYFCASSPLKTGKTETQYFGPGTRLLVL.

The rearrangement uses TRBV14 and TRBJ1-1, with D uncertain. The CDR3 has 14 amino acids. CDR1 is SGHDN and CDR2 is FVKESK in the germline V gene. V was clipped by 3 bases and J by 1 base, with 9 bases between them. The CDR3 DNA follows: TGTGCCAGCAGCCAGACCCCGAGGAACACTGAAGCTTTCTTT. Translated, it gives CASSQTPRNTEAFF.

CDR3 nucleotide sequence: TGTGCCAGCAGCCCCCTAGCGGGGGGCTACAATGAGCAGTTCTTC. Its translation: CASSPLAGGYNEQFF. This rearrangement joins TRBV7-7 to TRBJ2-1, with 11 bases lining up with TRBD2. The V and J ends lost 5 bases and 3 bases, in that order; junction bases with no gene match: 3. The CDR3 length is 15 residues. Germline V gene data show CDR1 as SSHAT and CDR2 as FNYEAQ (reference sequence).

This chain links TRBV5-6 with TRBJ2-7; D possibly corresponds to TRBD2 (5 bases). Trimming stripped 1 base from V and 6 bases from J, with 11 bases between. The CDR3 extends over 13 amino acids. Germline CDR1 is SGHDT and CDR2 is YYEEEE. The chain's CDR3 is CASSLQLGSEQYF. The CDR3 coding sequence is TGTGCCAGCAGCTTGCAACTGGGGAGCGAGCAGTACTTC.

The table lists this clone with a few counts. Written as DNA, the CDR3 is TGTGCCAGCAGCGGAGGTTCCTTCGATGAGCAGTTCTTC. This codes for CASSGGSFDEQFF. V gene TRBV9 combines with J gene TRBJ2-1; D remains unclear. The CDR3 totals 13 residues. CDR1 and CDR2 (germline): SGDLS, YYNGEE. V dropped 3 bases and J dropped 8 bases, with 12 bases sitting between them.

The rearrangement uses TRBV11-2 and TRBJ2-5; 10 nucleotides align to TRBD2. With 3 bases clipped from V and 6 bases from J, the junction kept 13 bases outside the gene matches. Per germline, CDR1 SGHAT and CDR2 FQNNGV. This CDR3 has 17 amino acids. The CDR3 nucleotides read TGTGCCAGCAGCTTCCCCCTGGGGGGTAGCGGGAGGAAGACCCAGTACTTC. Protein product: CASSFPLGGSGRKTQYF.

The genes are TRBV9 and TRBJ2-1; D may be TRBD2 (5 bases). V lost 1 base, J lost 10 bases, and 12 bases lay in between. Germline CDR1 and CDR2: SGDLS and YYNGEE. The CDR3 has 13 residues. The CDR3 protein is CASSVRAESEQFF. The CDR3 nucleotides are TGTGCCAGCAGCGTAAGAGCGGAATCAGAGCAGTTCTTC.

J is TRBJ1-2 and V is TRBV6-1, with TRBD1 matching over 8 bases. The J segment lost 2 bases and the V segment lost 3 bases, leaving 5 bases of the junction unmatched. Germline CDR1 and CDR2: MNHNS and SASEGT. This CDR3 comprises 15 residues. As DNA, the CDR3 is TGTGCCAGCAGTGAGGTACAGGGGGTCAACTATGGCTACACCTTC. Residues: CASSEVQGVNYGYTF.

The V and J genes are TRBV2 and TRBJ1-2, with 7 bases identical to TRBD1. The trim removed 6 bases at V and 4 bases at J, leaving 14 bases unmatched. CDR3 length: 16 amino acids. Germline V gives CDR1 SNHLY, CDR2 FYNNEI. The CDR3 DNA sequence: TGTGCCAGCAGCCTAACTGCAGGACAGGCTCTCTATGGCTACACCTTC. It codes for CASSLTAGQALYGYTF.

This clone was counted only a few times. The chain recombines TRBV2 with TRBJ2-1; 10 positions match TRBD2. With 7 bases clipped from V and 10 bases from J, the junction kept 10 bases outside the gene matches. Germline V gives CDR1 SNHLY, CDR2 FYNNEI. The CDR3 runs 14 residues. CDR3 nucleotides: TGTGCCAGCAATCGGCTAGCGGGAGAGGGAGAGCAGTTCTTC. Its protein product is CASNRLAGEGEQFF.

The rearrangement joins TRBV25-1 to TRBJ2-1, with 12 bases that match TRBD2. Trimming cost V 1 base and J 5 bases; bases outside gene matches: 3. The CDR3 is made up of 16 amino acids. The V gene's germline CDR1 is MGHDK and CDR2 SYGVNS. The CDR3 is CASSEWASGRDNEQFF. DNA for the CDR3: TGTGCCAGCAGTGAATGGGCTAGCGGGAGGGACAATGAGCAGTTCTTC.